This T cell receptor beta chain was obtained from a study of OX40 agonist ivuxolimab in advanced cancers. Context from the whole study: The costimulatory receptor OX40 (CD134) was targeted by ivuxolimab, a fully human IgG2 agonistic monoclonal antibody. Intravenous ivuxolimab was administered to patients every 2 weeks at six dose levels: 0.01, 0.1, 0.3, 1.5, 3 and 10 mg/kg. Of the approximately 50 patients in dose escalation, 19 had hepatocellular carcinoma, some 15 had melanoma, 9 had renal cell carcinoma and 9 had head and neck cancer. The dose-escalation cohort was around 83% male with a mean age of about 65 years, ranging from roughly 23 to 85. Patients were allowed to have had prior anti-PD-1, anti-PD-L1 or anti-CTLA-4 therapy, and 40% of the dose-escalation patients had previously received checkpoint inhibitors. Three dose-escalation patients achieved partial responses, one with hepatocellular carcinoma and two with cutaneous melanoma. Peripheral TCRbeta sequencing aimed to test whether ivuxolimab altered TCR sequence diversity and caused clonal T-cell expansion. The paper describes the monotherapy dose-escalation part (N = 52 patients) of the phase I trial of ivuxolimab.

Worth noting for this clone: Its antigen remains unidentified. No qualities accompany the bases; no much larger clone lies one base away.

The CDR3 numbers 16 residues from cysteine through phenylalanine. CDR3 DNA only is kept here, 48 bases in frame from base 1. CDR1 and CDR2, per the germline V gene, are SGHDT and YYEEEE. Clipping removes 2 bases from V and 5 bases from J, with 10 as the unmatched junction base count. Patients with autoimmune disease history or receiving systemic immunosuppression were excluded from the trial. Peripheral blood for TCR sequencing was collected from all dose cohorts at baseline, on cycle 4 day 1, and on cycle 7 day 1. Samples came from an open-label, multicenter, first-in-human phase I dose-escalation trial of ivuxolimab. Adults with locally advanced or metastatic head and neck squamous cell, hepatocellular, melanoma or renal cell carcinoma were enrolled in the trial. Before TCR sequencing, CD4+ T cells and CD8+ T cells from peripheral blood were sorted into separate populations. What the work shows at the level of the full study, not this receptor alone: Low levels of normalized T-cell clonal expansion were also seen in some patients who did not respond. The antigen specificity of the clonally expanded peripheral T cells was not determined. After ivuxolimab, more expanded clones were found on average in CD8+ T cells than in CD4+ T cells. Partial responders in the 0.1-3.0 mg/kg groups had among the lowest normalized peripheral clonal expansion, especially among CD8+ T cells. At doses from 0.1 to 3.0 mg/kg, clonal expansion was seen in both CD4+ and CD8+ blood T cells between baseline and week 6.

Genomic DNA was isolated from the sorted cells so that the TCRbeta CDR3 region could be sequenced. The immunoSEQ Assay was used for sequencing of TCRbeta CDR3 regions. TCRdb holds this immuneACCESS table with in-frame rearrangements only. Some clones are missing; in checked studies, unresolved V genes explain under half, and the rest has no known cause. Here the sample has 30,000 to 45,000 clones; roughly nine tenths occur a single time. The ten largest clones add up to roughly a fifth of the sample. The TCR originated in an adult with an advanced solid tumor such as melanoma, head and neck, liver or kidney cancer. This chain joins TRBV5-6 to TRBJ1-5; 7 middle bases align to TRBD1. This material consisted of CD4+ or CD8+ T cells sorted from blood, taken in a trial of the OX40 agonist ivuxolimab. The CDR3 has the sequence CASSLGRTGGDQPQHF. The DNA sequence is TGTGCCAGCAGCTTAGGACGGACAGGTGGCGATCAGCCCCAGCATTTT.